The 27 T cell receptor beta chains in this list originate from one sample, sequenced in a study of Ad26.COV2.S vaccination and SARS-CoV-2 variants. Libraries were prepared by immunoSEQ multiplex PCR; TCRdb keeps only in-frame clonotypes and omits some of them. The sample records approximately 400,000 clones, under 95% being singletons. Sequencing was performed on peripheral blood, taken after recovery from COVID-19. The receptors derive from a human donor who had recovered from COVID-19.

The V gene is TRBV27, the J gene TRBJ2-5, with D perhaps TRBD1 (6 bases). The CDR3 has 13 amino acids. Trimming pared 8 bases from V and 1 base from J, leaving 11 bases between. Germline V gives CDR1 MNHEY, CDR2 SMNVEV (reference sequence). The CDR3 region is CASSQGLQETQYF. In DNA, the CDR3 is TGTGCCAGCTCACAGGGTCTCCAAGAGACCCAGTACTTC.

V and J are TRBV11-2 and TRBJ1-2; D remains ambiguous. V lost 0 bases to trimming and J lost 7 bases, with 15 bases between them. The CDR3 loop spans 15 amino acids. The germline V gene has CDR1 SGHAT and CDR2 FQNNGV. The CDR3 DNA reads TGTGCCAGCAGCTTAGACCGCACATTACCGGGTGGCTACACCTTC. Protein product: CASSLDRTLPGGYTF.

J is TRBJ2-7 and V is TRBV27, with TRBD2 as a possible D gene (8 bases). Trimming shortened V by 3 bases and J by 4 bases, and 16 bases separated the two germline ends. The CDR3 has 15 residues. CDR1 is MNHEY and CDR2 is SMNVEV in the germline V gene (reference sequence). CDR3 coding DNA: TGTGCCAGCAGTTTCGGGGGGGGACAGCCGTACGAGCAGTACTTC. Amino acid sequence: CASSFGGGQPYEQYF.

This clone was recorded only once. The CDR3 spells CASSQDTGEPYNEQFF. DNA for the CDR3: TGTGCCAGCAGCCAAGATACGGGGGAGCCCTACAATGAGCAGTTCTTC. The V call is TRBV3-1 (or the pseudogene TRBV3-2), the J call TRBJ2-1, with D possibly matching TRBD2 (6 bases). Deletions cut 0 bases from V and 2 bases from J, with 11 bases between. This CDR3 is 16 amino acids long. CDR1 is LGHDT, CDR2 YNNKEL, per germline (reference sequence).

The rearrangement links TRBV19 to TRBJ1-2; D call uncertain. Trimming pared 9 bases from V and 4 bases from J, leaving 21 bases between. The CDR3 is made up of 15 amino acids. The germline V gene encodes CDR1 LNHDA and CDR2 SQIVND (reference sequence). CDR3 DNA sequence: TGTGCCAGGCTGCCGGGCAGAAGGGCATCCTATGGCTACACCTTC. Translating it yields CARLPGRRASYGYTF. The whole variable domain, remainder taken from reference TRBV19 and TRBJ1-2, is DGGITQSPKYLFRKEGQNVTLSCEQNLNHDAMYWYRQDPGQGLRLIYYSQIVNDFQKGDIAEGYSVSREKKESFPLTVTSAQKNPTAFYLCARLPGRRASYGYTFGSGTRLTVV.

This clone was found once. The V and J genes are TRBV28 and TRBJ1-4; D may be TRBD1 (5 bases). This CDR3 is 15 amino acids long. Germline V gene data show CDR1 as MDHEN and CDR2 as SYDVKM. The ends were cut back, 5 bases at V and 7 bases at J, with 17 bases in the middle. CDR3 loop: CASSGGTILGEKLFF. CDR3 DNA: TGTGCCAGCAGTGGGGGTACCATTTTGGGTGAAAAACTGTTTTTT.

The CDR3: CASSPPIANYGYTF. The CDR3 nucleotides are TGTGCCAGCAGCCCCCCCATCGCGAACTATGGCTACACCTTC. V and J are TRBV7-8 and TRBJ1-2; D call uncertain. Germline V gene data show CDR1 as SGHVS and CDR2 as FQNEAQ. Trimming took off 5 bases at V and 2 bases at J, with 12 bases between the two ends. There are 14 residues in the CDR3.

This clone was observed many times. The CDR3 spells CASVSFTFSDTEAFF. For the CDR3, the DNA is TGTGCCAGCGTCTCCTTCACATTTTCTGACACTGAAGCTTTCTTT. The chain combines TRBV7-9 with TRBJ1-1; no clear D gene. V was cut by 8 bases and J by 3 bases, with 19 bases left in between. The CDR3 loop spans 15 amino acids. The V gene's germline CDR1 is SEHNR and CDR2 FQNEAQ (reference sequence).

V usage is TRBV12-3 or TRBV12-4 and J usage is TRBJ1-1; no clear D. Trimming removed 3 bases from V and 5 bases from J, with 4 bases in between. The CDR3 is 11 residues long. The CDR3 region has the DNA TGTGCCAGCAGTTTTAAAACTGAAGCTTTCTTT. Protein product: CASSFKTEAFF.

This sequence joins TRBV6-5 and TRBJ1-1; D gene unclear. Germline V gives CDR1 MNHEY, CDR2 SVGAGI. The CDR3 covers 13 residues. The ends were cut back, 4 bases at V and 5 bases at J, with 11 bases in the middle. CDR3 coding DNA: TGTGCCAGCAGTTTGAAAGCGGTAACTGAAGCTTTCTTT. Protein product: CASSLKAVTEAFF.

The chain joins TRBV9 to TRBJ1-1; weak D call: TRBD1 (5 bases). Trimming cost V 5 bases and J 3 bases, with 14 bases left between them. CDR1 is SGDLS, CDR2 YYNGEE, per germline. This CDR3 is 14 amino acids long. The CDR3 DNA follows: TGTGCCAGCAGTGTGACAGATGGGGACACTGAAGCTTTCTTT. As protein: CASSVTDGDTEAFF.

This clone was seen only once. The chain uses TRBV6-5 and TRBJ1-1; 10 nucleotides align to TRBD1. CDR1 and CDR2 (germline): MNHEY, SVGAGI. This CDR3 spans 15 amino acids. Trimming took 10 bases from V and 5 from J; bases not matched to a gene: 13. The CDR3: CATQAAGQGRTEAFF. CDR3 DNA: TGTGCCACGCAAGCCGCGGGACAGGGGAGAACTGAAGCTTTCTTT.

V usage is TRBV11-2 and J usage is TRBJ1-2; maybe TRBD1 (6 bases). This CDR3 spans 14 amino acids. The V and J ends lost 4 bases and 2 bases respectively, with 11 bases between them. Germline values: CDR1 SGHAT, CDR2 FQNNGV. CDR3 sequence reads: CASSYRTENYGYTF. As DNA, the CDR3 is TGTGCCAGCAGCTACCGGACAGAGAACTATGGCTACACCTTC. The full variable domain, its missing parts supplied by reference TRBV11-2 and TRBJ1-2, is EAGVAQSPRYKIIEKRQSVAFWCNPISGHATLYWYQQILGQGPKLLIQFQNNGVVDDSQLPKDRFSAERLKGVDSTLKIQPAKLEDSAVYLCASSYRTENYGYTFGSGTRLTVV.

This chain connects TRBV9 to TRBJ2-1; D perhaps matches TRBD2 (5 bases). This CDR3 spans 17 amino acids. The germline V and J ends were trimmed by 3 bases and 4 bases, with 20 bases remaining between them. The V gene's germline CDR1 is SGDLS and CDR2 YYNGEE. CDR3 region: CASSAPKGLAHYNEQFF. For the CDR3, the DNA is TGTGCCAGCAGCGCCCCGAAGGGATTAGCGCATTACAATGAGCAGTTCTTC. Full variable domain (rest looked up from reference TRBV9 and TRBJ2-1): DSGVTQTPKHLITATGQRVTLRCSPRSGDLSVYWYQQSLDQGLQFLIQYYNGEERAKGNILERFSAQQFPDLHSELNLSSLELGDSALYFCASSAPKGLAHYNEQFFGPGTRLTVL.

Notes on this clone: Other DNA sequences in the same sample also yield this CDR3. The V call is TRBV27, the J call TRBJ2-3, with unresolved D. Trimming took off 4 bases at V and 2 bases at J, with 1 base between the two ends. The CDR3 extends over 11 amino acids. Germline V lookup: CDR1 MNHEY, CDR2 SMNVEV (reference sequence). In nucleotides, the CDR3 is TGTGCCAGCAGTTCCACAGATACGCAGTATTTT. Encoded protein: CASSSTDTQYF.

The chain couples TRBV18 to TRBJ1-1; TRBD1 matches 8 bases. The CDR3 covers 16 residues. With 6 bases clipped from V and 4 bases from J, the junction kept 13 bases outside the gene matches. Germline V gives CDR1 KGHSH, CDR2 LQKENI. The CDR3 DNA reads TGTGCCAGCTCGCCCGAACCTCAGGGGGCGGGCACTGAAGCTTTCTTT. It translates to CASSPEPQGAGTEAFF. Drawing the rest from reference TRBV18 and TRBJ1-1, the complete variable domain is NAGVMQNPRHLVRRRGQEARLRCSPMKGHSHVYWYRQLPEEGLKFMVYLQKENIIDESGMPKERFSAEFPKEGPSILRIQQVVRGDSAAYFCASSPEPQGAGTEAFFGQGTRLTVV.

The V call is TRBV7-2, the J call TRBJ2-1, with D possibly called TRBD1 or TRBD2 (6 bases each). V was clipped by 5 bases and J by 0 bases, with 17 bases between them. The CDR3 consists of 17 residues. Germline V CDR1 and CDR2: SGHTA, FQGNSA. In nucleotides, the CDR3 is TGTGCCAGCAGCCCGACTAGGGGGATGAGCTCCTACAATGAGCAGTTCTTC. This encodes CASSPTRGMSSYNEQFF.

This clone was seen just once. V is TRBV25-1 and J is TRBJ1-1; D possibly corresponds to TRBD1 (6 bases). V shed 1 base and J shed 5 bases, with 17 bases lying between them. Germline V gene sequence: CDR1 MGHDK, CDR2 SYGVNS. The CDR3 runs 16 residues. The chain's CDR3 is CASSELGALGRTEAFF. DNA of the CDR3: TGTGCCAGCAGTGAATTGGGGGCCTTGGGGAGGACTGAAGCTTTCTTT.

The rearrangement uses TRBV6-5 and TRBJ2-3; tentatively, D is TRBD1 (7 bases). In germline, CDR1 is MNHEY, CDR2 SVGAGI. This CDR3 has 15 amino acids. Trimming removed 8 bases at V and 2 bases at J, with 17 bases between. CDR3 nucleotide sequence: TGTGCCAGCGTCAGGGGGGTGGGCAACACAGATACGCAGTATTTT. This sequence encodes CASVRGVGNTDTQYF.

The chain combines TRBV7-2 with TRBJ2-1; no firm D call. Deletions cut 4 bases from V and 9 bases from J, with 7 bases between. This CDR3 comprises 11 residues. Germline loops: CDR1 SGHTA, CDR2 FQGNSA. As DNA, the CDR3 is TGTGCCAGCAGCTATAACATTGAGCAGTTCTTC. This sequence encodes CASSYNIEQFF. The full variable domain, its missing parts supplied by reference TRBV7-2 and TRBJ2-1, is GAGVSQSPSNKVTEKGKDVELRCDPISGHTALYWYRQSLGQGLEFLIYFQGNSAPDKSGLPSDRFSAERTGGSVSTLTIQRTQQEDSAVYLCASSYNIEQFFGPGTRLTVL.

This rearrangement joins TRBV10-2 to TRBJ1-5; TRBD1 matches at 7 bases. The V and J ends lost 5 bases and 0 bases, in that order; junction bases with no gene match: 10. CDR1 WSHSY and CDR2 SAAADI come from the germline V gene. The CDR3 contains 17 residues. CDR3 protein: CASSNLRDSYSNQPQHF. The CDR3 coding sequence is TGCGCCAGCAGTAACCTCCGGGACAGCTATAGCAATCAGCCCCAGCATTTT.

For this clone: The sample has other DNA sequences that encode this CDR3 too. The chain employs TRBV27 and TRBJ2-1; TRBD2 matches at 8 bases. Trimming at V came to 1 base and at J to 4 bases, leaving 3 bases not matched to a gene. Germline assignment: CDR1 MNHEY and CDR2 SMNVEV (reference sequence). This CDR3 is 15 amino acids long. The CDR3 sequence is CASSLYGGAYNEQFF. CDR3 nucleotide sequence: TGTGCCAGCAGTTTATACGGGGGGGCTTACAATGAGCAGTTCTTC.

The gene calls are TRBV2 and TRBJ1-4; the D is unclear. Germline V lookup: CDR1 SNHLY, CDR2 FYNNEI. The CDR3 is 14 residues long. V lost 3 bases, J lost 0 bases, and 5 bases lay in between. CDR3 in amino acids: CASSEWATNEKLFF. As DNA, the CDR3 is TGTGCCAGCAGTGAGTGGGCAACTAATGAAAAACTGTTTTTT.

The chain links TRBV2 to TRBJ2-1; TRBD2 agrees at 12 bases. Germline V gene sequence: CDR1 SNHLY, CDR2 FYNNEI. This CDR3 is 17 amino acids long. The trim removed 6 bases at V and 3 bases at J, leaving 9 bases unmatched. The CDR3 sequence is CASREGRLAGVYNEQFF. The CDR3 DNA sequence: TGTGCCAGCAGAGAGGGGAGACTAGCGGGGGTCTACAATGAGCAGTTCTTC.

This clone was seen once. This chain joins TRBV6-5 and TRBJ2-7, with D possibly matching TRBD1 (6 bases). The ends were cut back, 6 bases at V and 5 bases at J, with 17 bases in the middle. Germline-derived CDR1 and CDR2 are MNHEY and SVGAGI. This CDR3 region has 14 residues. CDR3 nucleotide sequence: TGTGCCAGCAGACAGATAACAGGGTTCGACGAGCAGTACTTC. The encoded protein is CASRQITGFDEQYF.

The chain uses TRBV1 and TRBJ1-1. TRBV1 is a pseudogene. The CDR3 consists of 15 residues. DNA for the CDR3: TGCACCAGCAGCCGGATAAGGGACTATAACACTGAAGCTTTCTTT. Protein product: CTSSRIRDYNTEAFF.

The genes are TRBV29-1 and TRBJ2-2; D possibly corresponds to TRBD1 (5 bases). The CDR3 is made up of 14 amino acids. V was shortened by 7 bases and J by 1 base, with 13 bases between the two germline ends. CDR1 is SQVTM, CDR2 ANQGSEA, per germline. CDR3 in DNA: TGCAGCGCTGAGGACACTTTGAACACCGGGGAGCTGTTTTTT. Residues: CSAEDTLNTGELFF.